This T cell receptor beta chain was identified in a study of T cell repertoires in cytomegalovirus infection. In the study overall: Selection of CMV epitopes for the study included recently identified HLA-C-restricted and well-studied HLA-B-restricted ones. Public TCR beta signature analysis indicated the presence of both CMV infection and matching HLA type.

General study results and limits: The ex vivo response was dominated by HLA-C-restricted CMV-specific TCR beta clonotypes. Of the TCR beta families, the public ones yielded a cumulative frequency that identified carriers of CMV plus the relevant HLA.

Unmatched junction bases numbered 16, after V lost 1 base and J lost 10 bases. Germline loops: CDR1 SEHNR, CDR2 FQNEAQ (reference sequence). The CDR3 runs 17 residues. This clonotype appeared a few times. The antigen is undetermined. MiXCR, run by TCRdb on the reads, gives a single entry per CDR3 protein. Of about 830,000 distinct CDR3 sequences in the sample, less than 35% were seen once. The genes are TRBV7-9 and TRBJ2-4, with TRBD1 matching over 7 bases. The sequence derives from a human donor in good health (CMV status not recorded). Some clones in this sample may be carry-over from other donors' samples. The material sequenced was cultured CD8+ T cells from PBMCs, taken from culture after CMV antigen stimulation. The CDR3 DNA reads TGTGCCAGCAGCTTAGTAAGGGGGCCTGAAGGTTTCCCTATTCAGTACTTC. Its protein product is CASSLVRGPEGFPIQYF.